The 32 T cell receptor beta chains reported below all come from one sample, sequenced in a study of blood T cell repertoires in COVID-19. Sequenced by immunoSEQ multiplex PCR; TCRdb stores in-frame clones only, minus some. The table has about 110,000 clones, more than 80% seen once. Sample: peripheral blood. All receptors come from a woman in her 70s with acute or convalescent COVID-19.

The chain carries TRBV3-1 (or the pseudogene TRBV3-2) and TRBJ1-3; TRBD1 matches 8 bases. V was clipped by 4 bases and J by 0 bases; unmatched bases: 5. The CDR3 spans 16 residues. Germline lookup yields CDR1 LGHDT and CDR2 YNNKEL (reference sequence). The CDR3 sequence is CASSPRQGLSGNTIYF. The CDR3 coding sequence is TGTGCCAGCAGCCCTCGACAGGGGCTCTCTGGAAACACCATATATTTT.

J is TRBJ2-7 and V is TRBV12-3 or TRBV12-4, with D tentatively TRBD2 (5 bases). This CDR3 is 12 amino acids long. The V end lost 7 bases, the J end lost 9 bases, and 16 bases lay between the germline ends. Here the CDR3 DNA reads TGTGCCAGCACCCCAGGAGGCCTCGGGCAGTACTTC. As protein: CASTPGGLGQYF.

As concerns this clone: At one boundary the junction diverges from the germline segment, which might be a read error. This chain connects TRBV6-1 to TRBJ2-5; possible D gene TRBD2, 5 bases. Germline lookup yields CDR1 MNHNS and CDR2 SASEGT. This CDR3 has 12 amino acids. CDR3 residues: CASREGRETQYF. The DNA of the CDR3 is TGTGCCAGCCGTGAGGGCAGGGAGACCCAGTACTTC.

The chain is built from TRBV6-6 and TRBJ2-3; 9 nucleotides match TRBD2. CDR1 is MNHNY and CDR2 is SVGAGI in the germline V gene (reference sequence). J gave up 6 bases and V 0 bases, and 7 bases lay outside the gene matches. This CDR3 is built from 16 residues. The CDR3 here is CASSYSLRGGPDTQYF. CDR3 coding DNA: TGTGCCAGCAGTTACTCGTTGCGGGGGGGCCCTGATACGCAGTATTTT.

This rearrangement joins TRBV19 to TRBJ1-2, with TRBD1 as a possible D gene (6 bases). The CDR3 covers 13 residues. Trimming cost V 8 bases and J 0 bases, with 10 bases left between them. Germline CDR1 is LNHDA and CDR2 is SQIVND (reference sequence). The CDR3 DNA follows: TGTGCCAGTGGGGGCACCCCTAACTATGGCTACACCTTC. Residues: CASGGTPNYGYTF.

The genes are TRBV28 and TRBJ1-5; D is perhaps TRBD1 (5 bases). The CDR3 is 17 residues long. Germline CDR1 is MDHEN and CDR2 is SYDVKM. V gave up 6 bases and J gave up 3 bases, with 21 bases separating them. In DNA, the CDR3 is TGTGCCAGCAGCACCAGTGCAGTCGGGGGGGACAATCAGCCCCAGCATTTT. Translated: CASSTSAVGGDNQPQHF.

V gene TRBV12-3 or TRBV12-4 combines with J gene TRBJ1-1; D perhaps matches TRBD1 (5 bases). V was cut by 10 bases and J by 1 base, with 13 bases left in between. The CDR3 consists of 13 residues. In DNA, the CDR3 is TGTGCCACCCACTCTGGGGCGAACACTGAAGCTTTCTTT. It codes for CATHSGANTEAFF.

This sequence joins TRBV19 and TRBJ2-1; 10 positions agree with TRBD2. The J segment lost 7 bases and the V segment lost 5 bases, leaving 11 bases of the junction unmatched. This CDR3 contains 16 residues. Germline-derived CDR1 and CDR2 are LNHDA and SQIVND (reference sequence). This CDR3 reads CASSPPSGGADNEQFF. CDR3 in DNA: TGTGCCAGTAGTCCCCCAAGCGGGGGGGCTGATAATGAGCAGTTCTTC.

The chain joins TRBV9 to TRBJ2-5; D possibly corresponds to TRBD1 (6 bases). V lost 3 bases and J lost 0, with 18 bases in between. The CDR3 sequence is 17 residues long. Germline V gene sequence: CDR1 SGDLS, CDR2 YYNGEE. The CDR3 is CASSARGQGSYQETQYF. The CDR3 DNA sequence: TGTGCCAGCAGCGCGAGGGGACAAGGCTCTTACCAAGAGACCCAGTACTTC.

This rearrangement joins TRBV4-3 to TRBJ2-5, with TRBD1 matching 8 bases. With V trimmed by 3 bases and J by 7 bases, 10 bases remained unmatched. The germline V gene encodes CDR1 LGHNA and CDR2 YSLEER. The length of the CDR3 is 15 residues. The chain's CDR3 is CASSQGTGRGGTQYF. The CDR3 nucleotides read TGCGCCAGCAGCCAGGGGACAGGCCGTGGGGGGACCCAGTACTTC.

The chain employs TRBV6-5 and TRBJ1-4; 9 bases are a match to TRBD1. The germline V gene has CDR1 MNHEY and CDR2 SVGAGI. The CDR3 contains 16 residues. V lost 0 bases, J lost 8 bases, and 7 bases stayed unmatched. CDR3 sequence (DNA): TGTGCCAGCAGTTACTCGAGTGGGACAGGGACCGAAAAACTGTTTTTT. Translation gives CASSYSSGTGTEKLFF.

Written as DNA, the CDR3 is TGTGCCAGCAGTGAAGGGTATGGACAGGGGGCTTTGTCAGATACGCAGTATTTT. It yields the protein CASSEGYGQGALSDTQYF. This chain links TRBV2 with TRBJ2-3, with TRBD1 identical over 11 bases. The CDR3 runs 18 residues. Per the germline V gene, CDR1 is SNHLY and CDR2 is FYNNEI. V lost 1 base, J lost 4 bases, and 10 bases stayed unmatched.

The rearrangement links TRBV27 to TRBJ1-2, with D possibly TRBD1 on 6 matching bases. Germline CDR1 reads MNHEY; CDR2 reads SMNVEV (reference sequence). The V end was cut by 5 bases, the J end by 0 bases, with 13 bases between. There are 15 residues in the CDR3. DNA of the CDR3: TGTGCCAGCAGTCCAGGGACACCAACTAACTATGGCTACACCTTC. Translation gives CASSPGTPTNYGYTF.

This clone was detected a few times. The chain uses TRBV2 and TRBJ2-1, with TRBD2 matching 11 bases. The J segment lost 4 bases and the V segment lost 7 bases, leaving 15 bases of the junction unmatched. The CDR3 contains 18 residues. Per germline, CDR1 SNHLY and CDR2 FYNNEI. CDR3 DNA sequence: TGTGCCAGCACCGACCCCCAACTAGCGGGGGTTAGGTACAATGAGCAGTTCTTC. It codes for CASTDPQLAGVRYNEQFF.

This clone appeared a single time. The chain has TRBV2 and TRBJ2-5; tentative D call: TRBD1 (5 bases). The germline V gene has CDR1 SNHLY and CDR2 FYNNEI. The CDR3 has 14 residues. V gave up 1 base and J gave up 2 bases, with 8 bases separating them. This CDR3 reads CASSEVTVQETQYF. DNA for the CDR3: TGTGCCAGCAGTGAAGTGACAGTGCAAGAGACCCAGTACTTC.

This clone was seen only once. This chain connects TRBV10-1 to TRBJ2-1; TRBD2 matches 10 bases. V lost 3 bases and J lost 8; bases outside the gene matches: 7. The CDR3 runs 15 residues. Germline CDR1 and CDR2: WNHNN and SYGVQD (reference sequence). This CDR3 reads CASSEYKREGYEQFF. The CDR3 DNA reads as TGCGCCAGCAGTGAATACAAGCGGGAGGGTTATGAGCAGTTCTTC.

The chain combines TRBV3-1 (or the pseudogene TRBV3-2) with TRBJ1-3; tentatively, D is TRBD1 (5 bases). Germline V gene sequence: CDR1 LGHDT, CDR2 YNNKEL (reference sequence). V dropped 1 base and J dropped 1 base, with 14 bases sitting between them. The CDR3 extends over 17 amino acids. CDR3 region: CASSQGSGGGSGNTIYF. The CDR3 DNA reads as TGTGCCAGCAGCCAAGGTTCTGGCGGGGGTTCTGGAAACACCATATATTTT.

The chain is built from TRBV15 and TRBJ2-7, with TRBD2 as a possible D gene (6 bases). Deletions cut 5 bases from V and 2 bases from J, with 13 bases between. The CDR3 has 14 residues. Germline values: CDR1 LNHNV, CDR2 YYDKDF (reference sequence). CDR3 sequence (DNA): TGTGCCACCAGCCGGGGGATCCTTCCCTACGAGCAGTACTTC. Its translation is CATSRGILPYEQYF.

This chain connects TRBV7-2 to TRBJ2-7; the match to TRBD2 covers 7 bases. The CDR3 sequence is 13 residues long. The germline gives CDR1 SGHTA, CDR2 FQGNSA. V shed 5 bases and J 6 bases; nucleotides not matched to a gene: 7. CDR3: CASSIDAGVEQYF. Here the CDR3 DNA reads TGTGCCAGCAGCATTGATGCGGGAGTCGAGCAGTACTTC.

V is TRBV6-6 and J is TRBJ2-5, with D unclear. Looked up from germline, CDR1 is MNHNY and CDR2 is SVGAGI (reference sequence). There are 15 residues in the CDR3. The germline V and J ends were trimmed by 2 bases and 1 base, with 11 bases remaining between them. DNA of the CDR3: TGTGCCAGCAGTTACCAACGGTACTCCCAAGAGACCCAGTACTTC. Residues: CASSYQRYSQETQYF.

J is TRBJ2-3 and V is TRBV7-9; the match to TRBD1 covers 8 bases. Germline V gene data show CDR1 as SEHNR and CDR2 as FQNEAQ (reference sequence). V shed 1 base and J 10 bases; nucleotides not matched to a gene: 7. There are 14 residues in the CDR3. The CDR3 nucleotides are TGTGCCAGCAGCTTAGAGGGGGACAGGTCGGCGCAGTATTTT. This gives the protein CASSLEGDRSAQYF.

The V and J genes are TRBV10-3 and TRBJ2-5; 9 positions match TRBD2. Trimming took 4 bases from V and 6 from J; bases not matched to a gene: 6. The germline CDR1 and CDR2 sequences are ENHRY and SYGVKD. This CDR3 region has 14 residues. In DNA form, the CDR3 reads TGTGCCATCAGTGTCGGCGGGGGGGAGAAGACCCAGTACTTC. Translation gives CAISVGGGEKTQYF.

In this sample, this clone turned up a few times. The CDR3 sequence: CASSSGQINQPQHF. DNA of the CDR3: TGTGCCAGCAGCTCCGGACAGATCAATCAGCCCCAGCATTTT. The chain combines TRBV5-6 with TRBJ1-5; a weak D match, TRBD1 (6 bases). The germline V gene encodes CDR1 SGHDT and CDR2 YYEEEE. Trimming took off 3 bases at V and 3 bases at J, with 10 bases between the two ends. CDR3 length equals 14 residues.

This chain connects TRBV5-4 to TRBJ2-1, with TRBD1 as a possible D gene (5 bases). The CDR3 length is 15 residues. Between the trimmed V and J ends, which lost 2 bases and 0 bases, there was a span of 9 bases. The germline CDR1 and CDR2 sequences are SGHNT and YYREEE (reference sequence). CDR3 nucleotides: TGTGCCAGCAGCTTACAGGCGAGCTCCTACAATGAGCAGTTCTTC. The encoded protein is CASSLQASSYNEQFF.

V usage is TRBV7-2 and J usage is TRBJ2-7, with TRBD1 as a possible D gene (5 bases). Trimming took off 5 bases at V and 6 bases at J, with 14 bases between the two ends. The CDR3 contains 13 residues. Germline CDR1 SGHTA, CDR2 FQGNSA. CDR3 amino acids: CASSPREYGEQYF. The CDR3 DNA is TGTGCCAGCAGCCCCAGGGAATACGGCGAGCAGTACTTC.

The V gene is TRBV5-5, the J gene TRBJ1-5; tentatively, D is TRBD1 (6 bases). The CDR3 extends over 13 amino acids. V lost 3 bases and J lost 3, with 7 bases in between. Germline V CDR1 and CDR2: SGHKS, YYEKEE (reference sequence). The CDR3 region has the DNA TGTGCCAGCAGCTGGGACAACAATCAGCCCCAGCATTTT. It encodes CASSWDNNQPQHF.

This clone was recorded once. V gene TRBV4-3 combines with J gene TRBJ2-3, with D perhaps matching TRBD2 (6 bases). The V end lost 3 bases, the J end lost 2 bases, and 12 bases lay between the germline ends. The germline CDR1 and CDR2 sequences are LGHNA and YSLEER. CDR3 size: 15 residues. The CDR3 DNA reads as TGCGCCAGCAGCCATGGGGACTCGTACACAGATACGCAGTATTTT. It codes for CASSHGDSYTDTQYF.

The gene calls are TRBV5-1 and TRBJ1-1; maybe TRBD1 (5 bases). CDR1 and CDR2 from the germline V gene are SGHRS and YFSETQ. There are 13 residues in the CDR3. With 4 bases removed from V and 2 bases from J, the gap between germline ends came to 9 bases. CDR3 sequence (DNA): TGCGCCAGCAGCACCGACAGCAACACTGAAGCTTTCTTT. Its protein product is CASSTDSNTEAFF.

This rearrangement joins TRBV28 to TRBJ2-5; a weak D match, TRBD2 (6 bases). Germline loops: CDR1 MDHEN, CDR2 SYDVKM. Trimming removed 3 bases at V and 14 bases at J, with 19 bases between. The CDR3 has 13 amino acids. The CDR3 nucleotides are TGTGCCAGCAGTTTGTGGTCGGTGGGGACTTTCTACTTC. It specifies CASSLWSVGTFYF.

A remark on this clone: Distinct nucleotide sequences in the sample also encode this CDR3. The V call is TRBV7-2, the J call TRBJ2-7, with 7 bases matching TRBD1. J was trimmed by 4 bases and V by 3 bases; bases with no gene match: 6. Germline lookup yields CDR1 SGHTA and CDR2 FQGNSA. The CDR3 is made up of 14 amino acids. CDR3 DNA sequence: TGTGCCAGCAGCTTTCGGACAGGTTCATACGAGCAGTACTTC. Translated, it gives CASSFRTGSYEQYF.

This clone was detected only a few times. The chain carries TRBV10-3 and TRBJ1-2, with a tentative D call TRBD1 (5 bases). Germline V gives CDR1 ENHRY, CDR2 SYGVKD. The CDR3 is made up of 13 amino acids. The CDR3 is CASGDGRSVGYTF. The DNA for the CDR3 is TGTGCATCCGGGGACGGGAGATCGGTTGGCTACACCTTC.

This sequence joins TRBV5-4 and TRBJ2-7; 8 nucleotides line up with TRBD1. Trimming removed 0 bases from V and 6 bases from J; junction bases left unmatched: 11. The CDR3 is 16 residues long. Germline V gene sequence: CDR1 SGHNT, CDR2 YYREEE (reference sequence). CDR3 loop: CASSLGQGIVISEQYF. The CDR3 DNA follows: TGTGCCAGCAGCTTGGGACAGGGGATCGTCATTAGCGAGCAGTACTTC.